This T cell receptor beta chain was captured by sequencing in a study of T cell responses to AZD1222 COVID-19 vaccine. Study details: Investigators merged groups given second doses at roughly 4 or roughly 12 weeks.

The study's findings and limits: Donors were chiefly white British, with a greater number of females, and clonal diversity was perhaps underestimated.

This clone was seen once. What it binds is unknown. Profiled with immunoSEQ multiplex PCR; TCRdb holds only in-frame clones, not every one. Altogether 150,000 to 200,000 clones are present, approximately 92% being singletons, with the ten largest covering about 2.3%. This clonotype originated in an adult in good health. Sample: peripheral blood, taken on day 0 of AZD1222 vaccination.

The CDR3 DNA reads TGTGCCAGCAGCGTAGGACCGCTAAGCTCCTACGAGCAGTACTTC. It is translated as CASSVGPLSSYEQYF. This chain uses TRBV9 with TRBJ2-7; D gene uncertain. Trimming left V 0 bases short and J 0 bases short, with 10 bases between. The CDR3 is 15 amino acids. Germline V gives CDR1 SGDLS, CDR2 YYNGEE.